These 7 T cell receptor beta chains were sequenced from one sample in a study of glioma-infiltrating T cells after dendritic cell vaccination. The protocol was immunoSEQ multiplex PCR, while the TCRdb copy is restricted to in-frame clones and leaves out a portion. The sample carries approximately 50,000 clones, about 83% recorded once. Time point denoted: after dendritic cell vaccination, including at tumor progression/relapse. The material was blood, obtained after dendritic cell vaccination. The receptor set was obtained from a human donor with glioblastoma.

CDR3 residues: CASSESRLAEDYNEQFF. The CDR3 region has the DNA TGTGCCAGCAGTGAATCTCGGCTAGCGGAGGACTACAATGAGCAGTTCTTC. The chain employs TRBV25-1 and TRBJ2-1; 7 bases line up with TRBD2. The length of the CDR3 is 17 residues. Trimming at V came to 1 base and at J to 3 bases, leaving 9 bases not matched to a gene. Germline CDR1 and CDR2: MGHDK and SYGVNS.

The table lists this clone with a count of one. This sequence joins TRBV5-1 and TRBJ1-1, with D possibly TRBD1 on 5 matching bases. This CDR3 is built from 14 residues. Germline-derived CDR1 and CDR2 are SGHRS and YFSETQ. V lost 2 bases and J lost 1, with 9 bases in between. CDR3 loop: CASSFRASNTEAFF. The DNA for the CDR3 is TGCGCCAGCAGCTTCAGGGCTTCGAACACTGAAGCTTTCTTT.

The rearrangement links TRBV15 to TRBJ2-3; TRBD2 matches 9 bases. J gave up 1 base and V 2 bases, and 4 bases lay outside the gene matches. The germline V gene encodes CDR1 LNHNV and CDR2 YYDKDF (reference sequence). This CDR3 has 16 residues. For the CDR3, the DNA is TGTGCCACCAGCAGAAATTTAGCGGGGGGCACAGATACGCAGTATTTT. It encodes CATSRNLAGGTDTQYF.

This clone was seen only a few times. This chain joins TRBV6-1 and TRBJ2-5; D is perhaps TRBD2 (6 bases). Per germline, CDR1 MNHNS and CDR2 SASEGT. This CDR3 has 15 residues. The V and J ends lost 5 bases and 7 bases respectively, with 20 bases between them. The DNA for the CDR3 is TGTGCCAGCAGTCGGGACTCGCGAGGTCCTGGGACCCAGTACTTC. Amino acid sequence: CASSRDSRGPGTQYF.

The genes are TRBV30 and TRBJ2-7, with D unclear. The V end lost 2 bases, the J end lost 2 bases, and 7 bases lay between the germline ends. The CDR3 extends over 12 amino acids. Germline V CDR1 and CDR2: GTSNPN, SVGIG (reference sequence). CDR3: CAWSPRPYEQYF. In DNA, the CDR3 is TGTGCCTGGAGTCCCCGTCCCTACGAGCAGTACTTC.

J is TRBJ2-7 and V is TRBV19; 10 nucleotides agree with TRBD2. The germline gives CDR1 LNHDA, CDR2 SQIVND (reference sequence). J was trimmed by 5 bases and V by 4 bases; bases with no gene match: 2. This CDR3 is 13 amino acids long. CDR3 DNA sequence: TGTGCCAGTAGTAAGACTAGCGGGCACGAGCAGTACTTC. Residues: CASSKTSGHEQYF.

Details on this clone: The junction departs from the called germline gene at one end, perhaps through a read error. The CDR3 nucleotides read TGTGCCGGCAGCTCCCCGGAGGGCGCAAGTGGCTATGGCTACACCTTC. Encoded protein: CAGSSPEGASGYGYTF. V gene TRBV5-8 combines with J gene TRBJ1-2; D not resolved. This CDR3 region has 16 residues. Germline-derived CDR1 and CDR2 are SGHTS and YDEGEE.